The rows below give T cell receptor beta chains drawn from one sample of a study of CD8 T cells in Susac syndrome. TCRdb processed the immunoSEQ multiplex PCR reads anew with MiXCR; each CDR3 protein has one entry. The table records 150,000 to 200,000 distinct CDR3 sequences, around 94% of them present only once. Sequenced input: CD4+ T cells from PBMCs. All receptors come from a human donor in good health. CDR3s include the opening cysteine and the closing phenylalanine or tryptophan. The D gene is left open where the match is weak. Size values are once, few and many counts, or a class for expanded clones, and some rows have none.

v_gene	d_gene	j_gene	abundance	CDR3aa	CDR3nt
TRBV15	-	TRBJ1-4	-	CATSRDPYRRDPGEKLFF	TGTGCCACCAGCAGAGATCCATACCGCCGGGATCCTGGGGAAAAACTGTTTTTT
TRBV6-1	TRBD1	TRBJ2-7	-	CASSPGAGQGARDYEQYF	TGTGCCAGCAGCCCCGGTGCGGGACAGGGGGCGCGGGACTACGAGCAGTACTTC
TRBV21-1	-	TRBJ2-7	-	CASLLGQLHEQYF	TGTGCCAGCTTACTGGGACAGCTCCACGAGCAGTACTTC
TRBV27	-	TRBJ2-1	-	CASSASNPTYNEQFF	TGTGCCAGCAGCGCCAGTAACCCCACCTACAATGAGCAGTTCTTC
TRBV27	-	TRBJ1-4	once	CASSYSGRSRKLFF	TGTGCCAGCAGTTATTCAGGGAGGTCGAGGAAACTGTTTTTT
TRBV20-1	-	TRBJ2-5	-	CSASHGGRETQYF	TGCAGTGCCAGTCATGGGGGCCGGGAGACCCAGTACTTC
TRBV27	TRBD1	TRBJ2-7	-	CASRMRDRGSYEQYF	TGTGCCAGTCGGATGCGGGACAGGGGTAGCTACGAGCAGTACTTC
TRBV6-5	TRBD1	TRBJ1-2	-	CASSYYRGNYGYTF	TGTGCCAGCAGTTACTACAGGGGAAACTATGGCTACACCTTC
TRBV28	-	TRBJ2-2	-	CASREGNTGELFF	TGTGCCAGCAGGGAAGGAAACACCGGGGAGCTGTTTTTT
TRBV5-1	-	TRBJ1-3	-	CASSLDSGSGNTIYF	TGCGCCAGCAGCTTGGACTCGGGCTCTGGAAACACCATATATTTT
TRBV20-1	TRBD1	TRBJ1-1	-	CSAAGTGNTEAFF	TGCAGTGCAGCCGGGACAGGGAACACTGAAGCTTTCTTT
TRBV30	-	TRBJ2-3	-	CAWSDLGQTDTQYF	TGTGCCTGGAGTGACCTAGGACAGACAGATACGCAGTATTTT
TRBV7-9	TRBD1	TRBJ1-4	few	CASSSDRGHKLFF	TGTGCCAGCAGCTCGGACAGGGGGCATAAACTGTTTTTT
TRBV5-1	-	TRBJ2-6	-	CASSPGVAGANVLTF	TGCGCCAGCAGCCCGGGGGTTGCTGGGGCCAACGTCCTGACTTTC
TRBV2	-	TRBJ1-1	-	CASSDEVNTEAFF	TGTGCCAGCAGTGATGAGGTTAACACTGAAGCTTTCTTT
TRBV2	-	TRBJ1-1	-	CASSEVREGMAFF	TGTGCCAGCAGTGAAGTGCGGGAGGGGATGGCTTTCTTT
TRBV30	-	TRBJ1-1	-	CAWSPPRAQAFF	TGTGCCTGGAGCCCCCCTAGGGCACAGGCTTTCTTT
TRBV11-2	-	TRBJ2-1	-	CASSLWGGSDEQFF	TGTGCCAGCAGCTTGTGGGGGGGCTCGGATGAGCAGTTCTTC
TRBV19	-	TRBJ1-4	-	CASKRGPNEKLFF	TGTGCCAGTAAGCGGGGACCGAATGAAAAACTGTTTTTT
TRBV10-3	-	TRBJ1-5	-	CAISESRDDQPQHF	TGTGCCATCAGTGAGTCGAGAGATGATCAGCCCCAGCATTTT
TRBV3-1	-	TRBJ2-5	-	CASSLVDTARMETQYF	TGTGCCAGCAGCCTCGTTGACACGGCCAGGATGGAGACCCAGTACTTC
TRBV3-1	TRBD2	TRBJ2-3	-	CASSRLAADTQYF	TGTGCCAGCAGTCGACTAGCGGCAGATACGCAGTATTTT
TRBV2	-	TRBJ1-2	-	CASERNRNYGYTF	TGTGCCAGCGAACGGAACAGGAACTATGGCTACACCTTC
TRBV2	-	TRBJ1-6	-	CASSASTEWVPLHF	TGTGCCAGCAGTGCTTCAACCGAGTGGGTCCCCCTCCACTTT
TRBV5-8	-	TRBJ2-7	-	CAADQQYF	TGTGCCGCCGACCAGCAGTACTTC
TRBV30	-	TRBJ1-1	-	CAWSALGAFF	TGTGCCTGGAGCGCGCTCGGAGCTTTCTTT
TRBV29-1	-	TRBJ2-2	-	CSVEAGPRGTNTGELFF	TGCAGCGTTGAAGCTGGTCCCCGGGGAACTAACACCGGGGAGCTGTTTTTT
TRBV14	TRBD2	TRBJ2-1	-	CASSQDRGLAVTYNEQFF	TGTGCCAGCAGCCAAGATAGGGGACTAGCGGTCACGTACAATGAGCAGTTCTTC
TRBV29-1	TRBD2	TRBJ2-5	-	CSVKPSGGETQYF	TGCAGCGTCAAACCTAGCGGGGGAGAGACCCAGTACTTC
TRBV7-9	TRBD1	TRBJ2-7	-	CASSRDRNPYEQYF	TGTGCCAGCAGCCGGGACAGGAACCCCTACGAGCAGTACTTC
TRBV20-1	-	TRBJ1-3	-	CSAGDRGSGNTIYF	TGCAGTGCTGGAGACCGAGGCTCTGGAAACACCATATATTTT
TRBV7-9	-	TRBJ1-2	-	CASNPLTDYGYTF	TGTGCCAGCAACCCGCTGACGGACTATGGCTACACCTTC
TRBV7-6	-	TRBJ1-2	-	CASTPINHLAGYTF	TGTGCCAGCACCCCAATAAACCACCTAGCAGGCTACACCTTC
TRBV7-2	-	TRBJ2-7	-	CASSLLTGLSYEQYF	TGTGCCAGCAGCTTGCTAACGGGACTTAGCTACGAGCAGTACTTC
TRBV3-1	-	TRBJ1-1	-	CATAMNTEAFF	TGTGCCACCGCCATGAACACTGAAGCTTTCTTT
TRBV4-2	TRBD1	TRBJ2-3	-	CASSQGEGALTDTQYF	TGTGCCAGCAGCCAGGGTGAGGGGGCTCTCACAGATACGCAGTATTTT
TRBV3-1	-	TRBJ1-6	-	CASRSDSNNSPLHF	TGTGCCAGCAGGTCAGACAGCAACAATTCACCCCTCCACTTT
TRBV13	TRBD2	TRBJ2-3	-	CASSHQGTTWVQYF	TGTGCCAGCAGCCACCAAGGGACTACCTGGGTGCAGTATTTT
TRBV18	TRBD1	TRBJ1-5	-	CASSLGTGRDQPQHF	TGTGCCAGCTCACTGGGGACAGGACGGGATCAGCCCCAGCATTTT
TRBV7-9	-	TRBJ2-4	-	CASSLAQGLTNKNIQYF	TGTGCCAGCAGCTTAGCGCAGGGACTGACGAACAAAAACATTCAGTACTTC
TRBV2	TRBD1	TRBJ2-7	few	CASSEDRVVQYF	TGTGCCAGCAGTGAGGACAGGGTTGTGCAGTACTTC
TRBV3-1	-	TRBJ2-5	-	CASSPTDQETQYF	TGTGCCAGCAGCCCGACAGACCAAGAGACCCAGTACTTC
TRBV12-5	-	TRBJ2-3	-	CASASDTQYF	TGTGCTAGTGCGAGCGATACGCAGTATTTT
TRBV29-1	TRBD2	TRBJ2-3	-	CSVEEVTSGSTDTQYF	TGCAGCGTTGAAGAGGTGACTAGCGGGAGCACAGATACGCAGTATTTT